At least ten counts were recorded for the clone carrying this T cell receptor beta chain. No antigen is known for it. These data come from a study of T cell repertoires in cytomegalovirus infection. Points from the study as a whole: Summed frequency of public TCR beta families distinguished CMV carriers with the relevant HLA.

CDR1 and CDR2 from the germline V gene are SGHVS and FQNEAQ. There are 13 residues in the CDR3. V was clipped by 5 bases and J by 6 bases, with 14 bases between them. TCRdb ran MiXCR on the reads and lists one entry per CDR3 protein. In the table there are about 490,000 distinct CDR3 sequences, 15% to 20% of which are singletons. The gene calls are TRBV7-8 and TRBJ2-7; D gene ambiguous. The sequenced material came from CD8+ T cells from PBMCs. This clonotype was sampled from a human donor in good health (CMV status not recorded). Some clones in this sample may be carry-over from other donors' samples. This CDR3 reads CASSPEVWLEQYF. CDR3 sequence (DNA): TGTGCCAGCAGCCCAGAGGTATGGCTCGAGCAGTACTTC.